This TCR beta chain is drawn from a study of blood T cell repertoires in COVID-19. At the level of the study: Both acute and convalescent COVID-19 samples were obtained from the United States, Italy and Spain. PBMCs, B-cell-depleted T cells, or T cells were the source of the cDNA or gDNA that made up the material.

V lost 5 bases and J 6 bases, leaving 14 bases between the germline ends. This CDR3 contains 13 residues. The germline V gene has CDR1 LNHDA and CDR2 SQIVND (reference sequence). This clone has just one count. Authors' analysis steps: Nucleated cell number was recorded as an estimate derived from reference gene primer amplification. Assay used: immunoSEQ multiplex PCR; TCRdb lists only in-frame clones, some missing. Clonal size and the V and J genes are those of that table, whereas D and trimming came from the DNA. The sample lists about 86,000 clones, around 80% occurring once. This receptor was identified in a woman older than 75 with active or convalescent COVID-19. The chain couples TRBV19 to TRBJ2-7; the D gene is possibly TRBD1 (6 bases). The specimen sequenced was peripheral blood. CDR3 coding DNA: TGTGCCAGTAGTGCCCAAACAGGGAGCGAGCAGTACTTC. Its protein is CASSAQTGSEQYF.